The T cell receptor (beta chain) described here comes from a study of type 1 regulatory T cells. Overall study: An in vitro protocol generated T-allo10, a Tr1-enriched, alloantigen-specific CD4 T cell product.

Regarding the study as a whole: Type 1 regulatory T cells had a more restricted TCR repertoire than non-type 1 regulatory T cells.

Each CDR3 protein gets one entry after TCRdb re-called the reads with MiXCR. The sample records approximately 42,000 distinct CDR3 sequences, more than 10% being singletons. As regards this clonotype: Its matching antigen is unknown.

From germline, CDR1 is SGDLS and CDR2 YYNGEE. Trimming took off 6 bases at V and 0 bases at J, with 9 bases between the two ends. The CDR3 loop spans 14 amino acids. The sequence was obtained from a human donor in good health. The gene calls are TRBV9 and TRBJ2-2, with D unclear. Sequencing was carried out using cultured non-Tr1 T cells, either the whole culture or a sorted T cell fraction (not recorded which). The CDR3: CASNLRSNTGELFF. The CDR3 DNA sequence: TGTGCCAGCAACCTGAGGTCGAACACCGGGGAGCTGTTTTTT.